Presented here are 29 T cell receptor beta chains from one specimen sequenced in a study of regulatory T cells in long-lasting Graves disease. Regarding time point: newly diagnosed GD, antithyroid drugs for less than 3 months. Following extraction of RNA from PBMCs, that RNA was used to make the TCR library. Library construction for TCR beta used iRepertoire HTBI primers and Arm-PCR of CDR3 regions. A single record per CDR3 protein comes from TCRdb applying MiXCR to the multiplex PCR reads. The table has 350,000 to 500,000 distinct CDR3 sequences, 15% to 20% seen once; the top ten hold 20% to 25%. This sample was also put to use in a study of T cells in Graves' hyperthyroidism and ophthalmopathy.

The sequencing here drew on peripheral blood mononuclear cells (PBMCs), taken at new diagnosis, from a patient treated with antithyroid drugs. Source of these receptors: a young woman with Graves disease.

The table lists this clonotype with a few counts. This sequence joins TRBV10-3 and TRBJ2-7, with TRBD2 identical over 9 bases. This CDR3 region has 14 residues. The J segment lost 7 bases and the V segment lost 5 bases, leaving 9 bases of the junction unmatched. CDR1 ENHRY and CDR2 SYGVKD come from the germline V gene. The CDR3 loop reads CAISNIGLAREQYF. Written as DNA, the CDR3 is TGTGCCATCAGTAACATAGGACTAGCGAGGGAGCAGTACTTC.

The chain recombines TRBV29-1 with TRBJ2-2; 7 bases are a match to TRBD1. This CDR3 is 14 amino acids long. After removal of 4 bases from V and 7 bases from J, the junction contained 9 bases not matched to a gene. The germline V gene encodes CDR1 SQVTM and CDR2 ANQGSEA. CDR3 nucleotide sequence: TGCAGCGTTGGACAGGGTTGGGTTGGCGGGGAGCTGTTTTTT. Encoded protein: CSVGQGWVGGELFF.

This clonotype was recorded a few times. The V and J genes are TRBV27 and TRBJ2-2, with D perhaps matching TRBD1 (5 bases). In germline, CDR1 is MNHEY, CDR2 SMNVEV (reference sequence). V lost 5 bases to trimming and J lost 2 bases, with 12 bases between them. The CDR3 totals 15 residues. The CDR3 sequence: CASSLRQLNTGELFF. CDR3 in DNA: TGTGCCAGCAGTCTCAGACAGCTAAACACCGGGGAGCTGTTTTTT.

This clonotype was seen repeatedly, ten times or more. The chain has TRBV6-5 and TRBJ2-7; D may be TRBD1 (6 bases). Germline lookup yields CDR1 MNHEY and CDR2 SVGAGI. V lost 0 bases and J 4 bases, leaving 10 bases between the germline ends. The CDR3 totals 14 residues. The CDR3 here is CASSYSTGRYEQYF. The CDR3 DNA follows: TGTGCCAGCAGTTACTCCACAGGGCGGTACGAGCAGTACTTC.

This clonotype occurred a few times. This chain links TRBV29-1 with TRBJ2-7, with no clear D. Germline CDR1 reads SQVTM; CDR2 reads ANQGSEA. Trimming left V 4 bases short and J 3 bases short, with 13 bases between. The CDR3 has 13 amino acids. The CDR3: CSVATQEHYEQYF. The CDR3 DNA follows: TGCAGCGTTGCCACCCAGGAGCACTACGAGCAGTACTTC.

This clonotype came up once. A read error may explain this, as a much larger clone is one base away. The V and J genes are TRBV6-1 and TRBJ1-4; TRBD1 might be the D (5 bases). The germline V gene encodes CDR1 MNHNS and CDR2 SASEGT. There are 15 residues in the CDR3. The CDR3 here is CASSEMSAGNEKLLF. The DNA of the CDR3 is TGTGCCAGCAGTGAAATGTCGGCAGGGAACGAAAAACTGCTTTTT.

This clonotype has a count of ten or more. CDR3 residues: CASSYSSRGSETQYF. CDR3 nucleotides: TGTGCCAGCAGTTACTCGAGTAGGGGCTCGGAGACCCAGTACTTC. The V call is TRBV6-5, the J call TRBJ2-5, with D perhaps TRBD1 (5 bases). Germline V lookup: CDR1 MNHEY, CDR2 SVGAGI. The CDR3 consists of 15 residues. V lost 0 bases and J 5 bases, leaving 13 bases between the germline ends.

This clonotype occurred many times. The chain links TRBV7-3 to TRBJ2-1; D not resolved. Per the germline V gene, CDR1 is SGHTA and CDR2 is FQGTGA. With 8 bases removed from V and 7 bases from J, the gap between germline ends came to 12 bases. The CDR3 sequence is 12 residues long. CDR3 amino acids: CASELFPNEQFF. Here the CDR3 DNA reads TGTGCCAGCGAGCTTTTCCCGAATGAGCAGTTCTTC. The whole variable domain, remainder taken from reference TRBV7-3 and TRBJ2-1, is GAGVSQTPSNKVTEKGKYVELRCDPISGHTALYWYRQSLGQGPEFLIYFQGTGAADDSGLPNDRFFAVRPEGSVSTLKIQRTERGDSAVYLCASELFPNEQFFGPGTRLTVL.

The genes are TRBV19 and TRBJ2-3, with D possibly matching TRBD2 (5 bases). The CDR3 contains 18 residues. Trimming shortened V by 1 base and J by 1 base, and 18 bases separated the two germline ends. Per germline, CDR1 LNHDA and CDR2 SQIVND (reference sequence). The CDR3 DNA sequence: TGTGCCAGTAGTATAGCATCCGGAGGTTCAAGGGGCACAGATACGCAGTATTTT. It translates to CASSIASGGSRGTDTQYF.

This rearrangement joins TRBV18 to TRBJ2-5, with no clear D. The end of the DNA is better explained by TRBJ2-1, so the J call may be wrong. Germline V CDR1 and CDR2: KGHSH, LQKENI. CDR3 length: 15 amino acids. The CDR3 here is CASSPPSGQLETQFF. The CDR3 coding sequence is TGTGCCAGCTCACCACCATCCGGTCAGTTAGAGACCCAGTTCTTC.

This clonotype was picked up many times. V and J are TRBV10-3 and TRBJ1-1; D remains unclear. Trimming removed 4 bases at V and 0 bases at J, with 12 bases between. The CDR3 totals 15 residues. Germline CDR1 is ENHRY and CDR2 is SYGVKD. The CDR3, as DNA: TGTGCCATCAGTGTTGGACTGAGCATGAACACTGAAGCTTTCTTT. Translating gives CAISVGLSMNTEAFF.

The rearrangement links TRBV9 to TRBJ2-7; D not resolved. The CDR3 totals 15 residues. The germline CDR1 and CDR2 sequences are SGDLS and YYNGEE. V lost 0 bases, J lost 5 bases, and 15 bases lay in between. The CDR3 region is CASSVGSRVVDEQYF. Written as DNA, the CDR3 is TGTGCCAGCAGCGTAGGCAGTCGGGTGGTCGACGAGCAGTACTTC.

This clonotype was seen repeatedly, ten times or more. The genes are TRBV18 and TRBJ2-3; D call uncertain. This CDR3 region has 14 residues. The germline V and J ends were trimmed by 6 bases and 5 bases, with 15 bases remaining between them. Per the germline V gene, CDR1 is KGHSH and CDR2 is LQKENI. This CDR3 reads CASSLSNPGDTQYF. DNA for the CDR3: TGTGCCAGCTCGCTCTCCAACCCGGGAGATACGCAGTATTTT.

This clonotype showed up just a few times. The chain links TRBV7-9 to TRBJ1-6; no reliable D call. V lost 0 bases and J 8 bases, leaving 11 bases between the germline ends. The CDR3 runs to 15 residues. Germline CDR1 SEHNR, CDR2 FQNEAQ (reference sequence). The CDR3 protein is CASSLAGVVYSPLHF. The CDR3 nucleotides are TGTGCCAGCAGCTTAGCGGGTGTGGTCTATTCACCCCTCCACTTT.

The chain carries TRBV19 and TRBJ2-2; D is unresolved. The CDR3 is 16 amino acids. Trimming cost V 3 bases and J 3 bases, with 14 bases left between them. Germline CDR1 reads LNHDA; CDR2 reads SQIVND (reference sequence). The CDR3: CASSIFGSPYTGELFF. For the CDR3, the DNA is TGTGCCAGTAGTATCTTTGGCTCACCATACACCGGGGAGCTGTTTTTT. Variable domain in full (rest from reference TRBV19 and TRBJ2-2): DGGITQSPKYLFRKEGQNVTLSCEQNLNHDAMYWYRQDPGQGLRLIYYSQIVNDFQKGDIAEGYSVSREKKESFPLTVTSAQKNPTAFYLCASSIFGSPYTGELFFGEGSRLTVL.

This clonotype occurred a few times. This sequence joins TRBV11-2 and TRBJ2-6; D remains unclear. This CDR3 comprises 13 residues. The V gene lost 4 bases and the J gene lost 4 bases, with 5 bases spanning the gap. Germline lookup yields CDR1 SGHAT and CDR2 FQNNGV. The DNA of the CDR3 is TGTGCCAGCAGCTACCAGGGGGCCAACGTCCTGACTTTC. Translated: CASSYQGANVLTF.

V gene TRBV29-1 combines with J gene TRBJ1-1; D is uncertain. Germline V gene lookup returns CDR1 SQVTM and CDR2 ANQGSEA. Trimming left V 6 bases short and J 0 bases short, with 8 bases between. The CDR3 is made up of 12 amino acids. CDR3 loop: CSVGHLNTEAFF. The CDR3 region has the DNA TGCAGCGTGGGCCACCTGAACACTGAAGCTTTCTTT. Based on the CDR3 plus reference TRBV29-1 and TRBJ1-1, the full variable domain is SAVISQKPSRDICQRGTSLTIQCQVDSQVTMMFWYRQQPGQSLTLIATANQGSEATYESGFVIDKFPISRPNLTFSTLTVSNMSPEDSSIYLCSVGHLNTEAFFGQGTRLTVV.

On this clonotype: One end of the junction does not line up with germline, which may come from a read error. This chain links TRBV7-9 with TRBJ2-3, with 7 bases identical to TRBD2. Germline values: CDR1 SEHNR, CDR2 FQNEAQ (reference sequence). The CDR3 covers 18 residues. DNA of the CDR3: TGCGCCAGCAGCCAAGGATATCTAGCGGATACTAGCACAGATACGCAGTATTTT. Amino acid sequence: CASSQGYLADTSTDTQYF.

In this sample, this clonotype turned up many times. The J gene is TRBJ1-4, the V gene TRBV28, with D possibly matching TRBD1 (5 bases). The V gene lost 5 bases and the J gene lost 8 bases, with 21 bases spanning the gap. CDR1 is MDHEN, CDR2 SYDVKM, per germline. This CDR3 is built from 16 residues. Here the CDR3 reads CASSRDGSPEDEKLFF. Written as DNA, the CDR3 is TGTGCCAGCAGTCGGGACGGTTCCCCAGAGGACGAAAAACTGTTTTTT.

This clonotype was seen at least ten times. V usage is TRBV2 and J usage is TRBJ2-7; the D gene is possibly TRBD1 (6 bases). The V gene lost 4 bases and the J gene lost 5 bases, with 24 bases spanning the gap. Germline V gene data show CDR1 as SNHLY and CDR2 as FYNNEI. The CDR3 length is 17 residues. The CDR3 sequence is CASSVPRGWENVNEQYF. The CDR3, as DNA: TGTGCCAGCAGTGTCCCCAGGGGATGGGAGAATGTGAACGAGCAGTACTTC.

This clonotype was found many times. The chain carries TRBV7-3 and TRBJ2-7; 10 nucleotides match TRBD1. Germline CDR1 reads SGHTA; CDR2 reads FQGTGA. The V gene end was trimmed by 5 bases and the J gene end by 4 bases; junction bases not matched to a gene: 8. The CDR3 sequence is 15 residues long. The CDR3 loop is CASSPRQGASYEQYF. The CDR3 DNA reads TGTGCCAGCAGCCCACGACAGGGGGCATCTTACGAGCAGTACTTC.

Ten or more counts support this clonotype. This chain links TRBV6-1 with TRBJ2-1; TRBD2 aligns across 9 bases. The CDR3 length is 15 residues. Germline values: CDR1 MNHNS, CDR2 SASEGT. Trimming removed 10 bases from V and 5 bases from J; junction bases left unmatched: 12. The CDR3 DNA follows: TGTGCCACCGCCCCCGGGACTAGCAGAAACAATGAGCAGTTCTTC. Translated: CATAPGTSRNNEQFF.

This clonotype was counted only a few times. The V call is TRBV5-1, the J call TRBJ2-3, with 9 bases lining up with TRBD2. V gave up 2 bases and J gave up 4 bases; unmatched junction bases: 11. The CDR3 runs 17 residues. CDR1 and CDR2 from the germline V gene are SGHRS and YFSETQ. For the CDR3, the DNA is TGCGCCAGCAGCTTACTAGCGGCGGGAGGGCCCCCAGATACGCAGTATTTT. As protein: CASSLLAAGGPPDTQYF.

This clonotype was seen repeatedly, ten times or more. The chain has TRBV2 and TRBJ2-1; 9 bases line up with TRBD2. Germline V CDR1 and CDR2: SNHLY, FYNNEI. The CDR3 totals 13 residues. The V gene end was trimmed by 6 bases and the J gene end by 11 bases; junction bases not matched to a gene: 8. CDR3 DNA: TGTGCCAGCAGCGACGACCTAGCGGGAAAGCAGTTCTTC. This gives the protein CASSDDLAGKQFF.

The sample holds many counts of this clonotype. This chain connects TRBV5-1 to TRBJ2-5; the match to TRBD2 covers 8 bases. CDR1 and CDR2 from the germline V gene are SGHRS and YFSETQ. This CDR3 is 14 amino acids long. V shed 3 bases, J shed 2 bases, and the junction held 3 bases outside the gene matches. The CDR3 nucleotides read TGCGCCAGCAGCTCCGTAGCGGGACAAGAGACCCAGTACTTC. Translated: CASSSVAGQETQYF.

Turning to this clonotype: A much larger clonotype is one base distant, so this may be a read error. The rearrangement links TRBV12-3 or TRBV12-4 to TRBJ2-3; 10 bases fit TRBD1. The J segment lost 3 bases and the V segment lost 5 bases, leaving 14 bases of the junction unmatched. This CDR3 region has 18 residues. CDR3 DNA sequence: TGTGCCAGCAGTCCCTCGTTCACCGGACAGGGGGGAACAGATACGCAGTATTTT. This encodes CASSPSFTGQGGTDTQYF.

This clonotype has a handful of counts. Just one base apart from a much larger clone, this may be a read error. The rearrangement joins TRBV12-3 or TRBV12-4 to TRBJ1-4; D unresolved. CDR3 length: 13 residues. Here the CDR3 reads CACSLTGREKLFF. CDR3 in DNA: TGTGCCTGCAGTTTAACTGGACGTGAAAAACTGTTTTTT.

This clonotype has a handful of counts. This chain uses TRBV5-1 with TRBJ2-2; 7 nucleotides agree with TRBD2. Germline values: CDR1 SGHRS, CDR2 YFSETQ. Losses at the gene ends were 4 bases for V and 3 bases for J; bases not matched to a gene: 9. The CDR3 covers 16 residues. CDR3 DNA: TGCGCCAGCAGCCCCACCCCAGCGGGGCACACCGGGGAGCTGTTTTTT. It translates to CASSPTPAGHTGELFF.

This clonotype was counted at least ten times. The CDR3 bases are TGCGCCAGCAGCCTGACTACTAACACCGGGGAGCTGTTTTTT. Protein: CASSLTTNTGELFF. V usage is TRBV5-1 and J usage is TRBJ2-2, with TRBD2 as a possible D gene (5 bases). The ends were cut back, 4 bases at V and 2 bases at J, with 9 bases in the middle. The CDR3 has 14 residues. Germline-derived CDR1 and CDR2 are SGHRS and YFSETQ.